The 10 T cell receptor beta chains below all came from one sample that was sequenced in a study of T cells in Graves' hyperthyroidism and ophthalmopathy. Amplified regions were TCR beta CDR3 sequences from RNA transcripts. TCR CDR3 underwent first-round RT-PCR with the HTBI primer set. Using its own MiXCR run on the multiplex PCR reads, TCRdb lists one record per CDR3 protein. In the table there are hundreds of thousands of distinct CDR3 sequences, 14% of which are singletons. Sequenced input: blood. The receptors shown here come from a woman under 30 with Graves' hyperthyroidism.

At least ten counts were recorded for this clonotype. V is TRBV4-1 and J is TRBJ2-1; tentative D call: TRBD2 (6 bases). CDR3 length equals 16 residues. CDR1 MGHRA and CDR2 YSYEKL come from the germline V gene. The V end was cut by 0 bases, the J end by 4 bases, with 13 bases between. The CDR3 here is CASSQDPGVMYNEQFF. As DNA, the CDR3 is TGCGCCAGCAGCCAAGATCCGGGGGTAATGTACAATGAGCAGTTCTTC.

This chain joins TRBV6-1 and TRBJ1-2; D is undetermined. The CDR3 is 13 residues long. V dropped 5 bases and J dropped 4 bases, with 11 bases sitting between them. The germline V gene has CDR1 MNHNS and CDR2 SASEGT. This CDR3 is CASSFQEIYGYTF. The CDR3 region has the DNA TGTGCCAGCAGTTTCCAAGAGATCTATGGCTACACCTTC.

As concerns this clonotype: Given a much more abundant clone one base away, this may be a read error. V and J are TRBV30 and TRBJ1-1; D gene ambiguous. The length of the CDR3 is 10 residues. The germline V gene has CDR1 GTSNPN and CDR2 SVGIG (reference sequence). V was trimmed by 0 bases and J by 11 bases, leaving 7 bases between them. This chain's CDR3 is CAWSVGSAFF. As DNA, the CDR3 is TGTGCCTGGAGTGTGGGAAGCGCTTTCTTT.

The rearrangement joins TRBV12-3 or TRBV12-4 to TRBJ2-7, with D perhaps matching TRBD2 (6 bases). This CDR3 region has 15 residues. The V gene lost 6 bases and the J gene lost 2 bases, with 17 bases spanning the gap. CDR3 DNA sequence: TGTGCCAGCAGGTACCGGGACTCAATCCCCTACGAGCAGTACTTC. Encoded protein: CASRYRDSIPYEQYF.

This clonotype was counted many times. The DNA for the CDR3 is TGTGCCAGCTCGCAAGGGTCTGAAAAACTGTTTTTT. Protein sequence: CASSQGSEKLFF. This chain uses TRBV18 with TRBJ1-4; no firm D call. The CDR3 consists of 12 residues. V was trimmed by 6 bases and J by 7 bases, leaving 9 bases between them. The germline gives CDR1 KGHSH, CDR2 LQKENI.

This clonotype has a count of ten or more. V gene TRBV4-2 combines with J gene TRBJ2-1; D is tentatively TRBD1 or TRBD2 (5 bases each). The V gene's germline CDR1 is LGHNA and CDR2 YNFKEQ. Trimming cost V 2 bases and J 10 bases, with 12 bases left between them. CDR3 length: 13 amino acids. CDR3 nucleotide sequence: TGTGCCAGCAGCCAAAGAGGGGCAGACGAGCAGTTCTTC. The encoded protein is CASSQRGADEQFF.

Ten or more counts support this clonotype. The chain carries TRBV5-1 and TRBJ2-7; 9 bases align to TRBD1. This CDR3 has 16 residues. Germline V CDR1 and CDR2: SGHRS, YFSETQ. The V and J ends lost 3 bases and 5 bases, in that order; junction bases with no gene match: 12. CDR3 residues: CASSYTTGTGSNEQYF. CDR3 bases: TGCGCCAGCAGCTACACTACAGGGACAGGGTCTAACGAGCAGTACTTC.

This clonotype occurred a few times. The chain is built from TRBV6-1 and TRBJ1-6; D unclear. Trimming stripped 2 bases from V and 14 bases from J, with 10 bases between. CDR1 is MNHNS and CDR2 is SASEGT in the germline V gene. The CDR3 is made up of 12 amino acids. Here the CDR3 DNA reads TGTGCCAGCAGTGAATCACGGGAAACCCTCCACTTT. Translation gives CASSESRETLHF.

This clonotype was recorded a few times. The rearrangement links TRBV27 to TRBJ2-3; tentatively, D is TRBD1 (5 bases). Germline V gene lookup returns CDR1 MNHEY and CDR2 SMNVEV (reference sequence). V was trimmed by 5 bases and J by 5 bases, leaving 23 bases between them. The CDR3 is made up of 17 amino acids. CDR3 sequence: CASSPSGAADFGDTQYF. CDR3 DNA: TGTGCCAGCAGTCCCAGTGGGGCGGCCGATTTCGGAGATACGCAGTATTTT.

The chain links TRBV18 to TRBJ2-7; D perhaps matches TRBD2 (6 bases). Germline V lookup: CDR1 KGHSH, CDR2 LQKENI. V dropped 8 bases and J dropped 1 base, with 9 bases sitting between them. The CDR3 spans 12 residues. CDR3 sequence reads: CASGAGSYEQYF. Written as DNA, the CDR3 is TGTGCCAGCGGGGCGGGATCCTACGAGCAGTACTTC.